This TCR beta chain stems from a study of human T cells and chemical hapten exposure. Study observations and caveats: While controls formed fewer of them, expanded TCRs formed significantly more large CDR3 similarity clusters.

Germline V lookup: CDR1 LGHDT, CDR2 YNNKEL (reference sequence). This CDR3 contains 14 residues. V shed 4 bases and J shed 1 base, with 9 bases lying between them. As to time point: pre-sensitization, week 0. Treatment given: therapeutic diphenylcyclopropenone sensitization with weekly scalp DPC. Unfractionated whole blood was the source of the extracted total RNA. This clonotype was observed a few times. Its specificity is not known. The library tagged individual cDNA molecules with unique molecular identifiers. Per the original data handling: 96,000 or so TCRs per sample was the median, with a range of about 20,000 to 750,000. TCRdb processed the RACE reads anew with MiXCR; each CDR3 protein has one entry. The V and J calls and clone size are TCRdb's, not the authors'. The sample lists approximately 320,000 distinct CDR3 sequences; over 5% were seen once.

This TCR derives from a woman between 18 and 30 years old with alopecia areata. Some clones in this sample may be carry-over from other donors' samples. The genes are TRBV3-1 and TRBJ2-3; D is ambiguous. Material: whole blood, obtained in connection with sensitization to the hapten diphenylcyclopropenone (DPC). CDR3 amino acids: CASSLLRRTDTQYF. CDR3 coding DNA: TGTGCCAGCAGCCTCCTACGACGCACAGATACGCAGTATTTT.